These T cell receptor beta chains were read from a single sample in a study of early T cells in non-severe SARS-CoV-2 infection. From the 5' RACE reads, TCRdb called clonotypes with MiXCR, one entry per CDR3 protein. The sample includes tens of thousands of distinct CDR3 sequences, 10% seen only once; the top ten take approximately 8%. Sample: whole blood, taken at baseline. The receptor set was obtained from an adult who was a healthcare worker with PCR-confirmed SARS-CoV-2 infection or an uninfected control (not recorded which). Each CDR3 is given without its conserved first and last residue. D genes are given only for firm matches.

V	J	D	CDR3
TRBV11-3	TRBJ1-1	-	ASSLDPVRCPGIMNTEVF
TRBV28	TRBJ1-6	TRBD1	ASRNRDRNSPLH
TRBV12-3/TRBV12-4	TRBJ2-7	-	ASSSLDQYEQY
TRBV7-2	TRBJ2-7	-	ASSLNDEQY
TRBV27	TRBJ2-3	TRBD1	ASRDRGLSDTQY
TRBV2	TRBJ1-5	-	ASSDGRGNQPQH
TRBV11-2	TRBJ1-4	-	ASSSPSGEGGEKLF
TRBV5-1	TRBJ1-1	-	ASSDQMNTEAF
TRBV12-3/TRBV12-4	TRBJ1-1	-	ASRLQRRGEAF
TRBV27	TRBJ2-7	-	ASSLSSGTHEQY
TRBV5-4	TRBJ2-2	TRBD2	ASSRPTSEAGELF
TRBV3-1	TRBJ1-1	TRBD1	ASSQDQGARKAF
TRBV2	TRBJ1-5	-	ASTRRGAVGVNSNQPQH
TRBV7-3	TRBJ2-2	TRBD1	ASRRDRGQATGELF
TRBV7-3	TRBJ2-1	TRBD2	ASSPRLAGSYNVQF
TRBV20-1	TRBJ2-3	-	SVWPTDTQY
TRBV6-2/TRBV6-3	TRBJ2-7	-	ASGQGYYEQY
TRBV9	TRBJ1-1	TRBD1	ASSAGLGQVSTEAF
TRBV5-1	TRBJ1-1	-	ASNTPGGATEAF
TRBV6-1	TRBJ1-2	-	ASLDGGRGYT
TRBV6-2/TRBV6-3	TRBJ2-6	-	ASSRASGANVLT
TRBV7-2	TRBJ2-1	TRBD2	ASSRASGNNEQF
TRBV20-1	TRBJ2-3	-	SARVRGTDTQY
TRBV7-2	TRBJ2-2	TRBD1	ASSGTGVTNTGELF
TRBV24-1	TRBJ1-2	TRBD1	ATSVTGIYGYT
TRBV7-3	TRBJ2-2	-	ASSLNTPRTGELF
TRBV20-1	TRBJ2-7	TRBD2	SARDTLAGLSYEQY
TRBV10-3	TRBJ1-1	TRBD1	AISVDRDLNTEAF
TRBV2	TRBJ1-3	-	ASKRDSFSSGNTIY
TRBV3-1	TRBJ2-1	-	ASSQGDASYNEQF
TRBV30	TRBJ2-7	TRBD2	AWRAGVGYEQY
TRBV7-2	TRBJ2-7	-	ASSPTQTGPYEQY
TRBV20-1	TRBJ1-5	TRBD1	SAGTDSSYSNQPQH
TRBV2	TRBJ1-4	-	ASRLTGDNEKLF
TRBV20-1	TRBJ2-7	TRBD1	SARMWTGAQTGEQY
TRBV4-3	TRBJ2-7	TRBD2	ASSQGGGEQY
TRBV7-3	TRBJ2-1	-	ASSLRQHNEQF
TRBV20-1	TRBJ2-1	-	SAAGGTEGGEQF
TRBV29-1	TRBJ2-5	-	SVVRVVGVETQY
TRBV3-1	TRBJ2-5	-	ASSQAETQY
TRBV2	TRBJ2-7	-	ASNPLLLAGGFPEQY
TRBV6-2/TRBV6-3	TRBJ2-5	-	ASSKLSQASQETQY
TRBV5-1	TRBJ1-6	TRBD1	ASSSGTGKPLH
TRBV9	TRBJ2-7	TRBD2	ASSGSGASYEQY
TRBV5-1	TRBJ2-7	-	ASSLNTAEQY
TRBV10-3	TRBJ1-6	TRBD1	ATKGTGDSPLH
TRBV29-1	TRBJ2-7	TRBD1	SVGQGASEQY
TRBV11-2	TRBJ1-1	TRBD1	ASSTTFRGQGAEAF